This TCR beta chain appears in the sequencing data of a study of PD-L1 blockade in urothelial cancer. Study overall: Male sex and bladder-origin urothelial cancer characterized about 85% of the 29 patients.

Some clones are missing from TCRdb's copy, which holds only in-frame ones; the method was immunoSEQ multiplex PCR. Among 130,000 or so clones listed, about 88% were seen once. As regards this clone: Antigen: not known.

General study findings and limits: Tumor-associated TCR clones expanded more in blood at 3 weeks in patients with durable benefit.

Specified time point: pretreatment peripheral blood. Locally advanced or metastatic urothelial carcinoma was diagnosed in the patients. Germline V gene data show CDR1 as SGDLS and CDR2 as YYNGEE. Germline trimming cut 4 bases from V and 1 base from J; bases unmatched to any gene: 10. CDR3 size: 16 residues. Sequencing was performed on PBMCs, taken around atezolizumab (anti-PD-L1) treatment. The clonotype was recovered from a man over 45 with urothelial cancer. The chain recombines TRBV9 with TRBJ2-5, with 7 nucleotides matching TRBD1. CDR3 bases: TGTGCCAGCAGCCCACGGGGACAGCCCCTCCAAGAGACCCAGTACTTC. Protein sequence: CASSPRGQPLQETQYF.